Included here is one T cell receptor (beta chain) sequence, with context. The antigen is undetermined. This entry comes from a study of shared clonotypes between healthy human individuals. Notes on the study in general: Shared clonotypes: about 5% naive CD4, roughly 3.5% naive CD8, under 2.5% memory CD4, about 0.41% memory CD8. Larger estimated richness was generally seen in naive subsets than in memory subsets.

Per the original data handling: ImmunoSEQ junction-only sequences lacked quality scores, so their filtering differed. Clones were sequenced by immunoSEQ multiplex PCR, and TCRdb holds only the in-frame ones, with some missing. V, J and clone size reflect that table, while D and trimming were determined from the DNA. The profile shows approximately 1.9 million clones, around 95% of them singletons. Naive CD8 cells lacked CD45RO and underwent positive selection for CCR7, leaving out terminally differentiated effector memory CD45RA+ cells. V shed 4 bases and J 5 bases; nucleotides not matched to a gene: 10. Germline assignment: CDR1 SGDLS and CDR2 YYNGEE. The CDR3 has 16 residues.

The receptor was derived from a man aged 18 to 35 in good health. Some clones in this sample may be carry-over from other donors' samples. V usage is TRBV9 and J usage is TRBJ2-1, with 9 bases fitting TRBD2. Sequences were obtained from naive CD8+ T cells from PBMCs. The CDR3 DNA reads TGTGCCAGCAGCCTCAGTCTAGCGGGGCTCGACAATGAGCAGTTCTTC. Translated: CASSLSLAGLDNEQFF. The complete variable domain, with remaining parts taken from reference TRBV9 and TRBJ2-1, reads DSGVTQTPKHLITATGQRVTLRCSPRSGDLSVYWYQQSLDQGLQFLIQYYNGEERAKGNILERFSAQQFPDLHSELNLSSLELGDSALYFCASSLSLAGLDNEQFFGPGTRLTVL.